Shown below are 3 T cell receptor beta chains from a single sample sequenced in a study of Graves' ophthalmopathy and Graves' hyperthyroidism (dated by TCRdb to between 2017 and 2018). Sequenced on an Illumina HiSeq 2000. For repertoire sequencing, the TCR beta CDR3 regions were amplified from RNA transcripts. The first round was an RT-PCR using HTBI primers with the Qiagen OneStep RT-PCR kit, and this first round was followed by a second-round multiplex PCR, then size selection and purification. TCRdb reprocessed the public reads (quality trimming at Q25 with fastp, clone calling with MiXCR) and kept in-frame beta chains. Rows with one shared CDR3 protein collapse into an entry with the most common genes and DNA. This sample gives 200,000 to 250,000 distinct CDR3 sequences in total; roughly 21% of them show up just once. The ten biggest clones cover around 45% of the sample. The specimen was peripheral blood. These receptors came from a woman in her fifties or sixties with Graves' ophthalmopathy. Donor details come from another sample of the same person, matched by shared clones.

This clonotype was observed many times. The chain uses TRBV7-2 and TRBJ1-1; D may be TRBD1 (5 bases). Germline lookup yields CDR1 SGHTA and CDR2 FQGNSA. Trimming left V 2 bases short and J 3 bases short, with 10 bases between. The CDR3 runs 14 residues. CDR3 residues: CASSLSFRDTEAFF. Written as DNA, the CDR3 is TGTGCCAGCAGCTTATCGTTCAGGGACACTGAAGCTTTCTTT.

On this clonotype itself: Its ends do not fully match the called genes, so a read error is possible. This chain connects TRBV9 to TRBJ2-7, with a weak D call TRBD1 (5 bases). Germline CDR1 is SGDLS and CDR2 is YYNGEE. This CDR3 is 14 amino acids long. This CDR3 is CASSVDDRPYEQCF. CDR3 nucleotide sequence: TGTGCCAGCAGCGTAGATGACAGACCCTACGAGCAGTGCTTC.

This clonotype was picked up many times. The chain employs TRBV7-9 and TRBJ1-2, with no clear D. Trimming pared 9 bases from V and 8 bases from J, leaving 13 bases between. This CDR3 has 11 residues. From germline, CDR1 is SEHNR and CDR2 FQNEAQ (reference sequence). As DNA, the CDR3 is TGTGCCAGTGGGTCGGCGCGAGGCTACACCTTC. Its protein product is CASGSARGYTF.